The entry below gives a single T cell receptor (beta chain) sequence along with its context. CDR1 WNHNN and CDR2 SYGVQD come from the germline V gene (reference sequence). The length of the CDR3 is 15 residues. V lost 6 bases and J lost 9; bases outside the gene matches: 7. The data are from a study of blood T cell repertoires in COVID-19. The assay was immunoSEQ multiplex PCR, and TCRdb's table has in-frame clones only and misses some. The sample carries about 310,000 clones, around nine tenths recorded once. This chain connects TRBV10-1 to TRBJ2-1, with TRBD2 matching 14 bases. Sequencing was carried out using PBMCs or T cells enriched from blood (not recorded which). The receptor was isolated from a woman aged 30 to 39 who had recovered from COVID-19. The DNA for the CDR3 is TGCGCCAGCAGCCGGGGACTAGCGGGAGTGGGTGAGCAGTTCTTC. Protein product: CASSRGLAGVGEQFF.